Shown below are 11 T cell receptor beta chains from a single sample sequenced in a study of blood T cell repertoires in COVID-19. Using immunoSEQ multiplex PCR, the repertoire was profiled, and TCRdb retains in-frame clones only, with some absent. The sample carries roughly 180,000 clones, about 76% recorded once. Sequencing was carried out using peripheral blood. These receptors were taken from a woman between 45 and 60 years old with active or convalescent COVID-19.

The chain joins TRBV6-5 to TRBJ1-6; the match to TRBD1 covers 7 bases. Germline lookup yields CDR1 MNHEY and CDR2 SVGAGI. This CDR3 contains 15 residues. V gave up 6 bases and J gave up 6 bases; unmatched junction bases: 8. Here the CDR3 DNA reads TGTGCCAGCAGCCAGAGGACAGGACCTAATTCACCCCTCCACTTT. Its protein product is CASSQRTGPNSPLHF.

The chain employs TRBV11-3 and TRBJ1-1; D is unresolved. The CDR3 runs 13 residues. Trimming stripped 3 bases from V and 1 base from J, with 6 bases between. CDR1 SGHNT and CDR2 YENEEA come from the germline V gene. The CDR3 reads CASSFVGNTEAFF. The CDR3 DNA reads TGTGCCAGCAGCTTCGTCGGGAACACTGAAGCTTTCTTT. The full variable domain, with the rest looked up from reference TRBV11-3 and TRBJ1-1, is EAGVVQSPRYKIIEKKQPVAFWCNPISGHNTLYWYLQNLGQGPELLIRYENEEAVDDSQLPKDRFSAERLKGVDSTLKIQPAELGDSAVYLCASSFVGNTEAFFGQGTRLTVV.

The chain links TRBV7-3 to TRBJ2-2; the match to TRBD2 covers 9 bases. The CDR3 is 14 residues long. J was trimmed by 6 bases and V by 5 bases; bases with no gene match: 4. Germline V gene lookup returns CDR1 SGHTA and CDR2 FQGTGA. This chain's CDR3 is CASSPGLAPGELFF. Here the CDR3 DNA reads TGTGCCAGCAGCCCGGGACTAGCACCCGGGGAGCTGTTTTTT. The whole variable domain, filled in from reference TRBV7-3 and TRBJ2-2, reads GAGVSQTPSNKVTEKGKYVELRCDPISGHTALYWYRQSLGQGPEFLIYFQGTGAADDSGLPNDRFFAVRPEGSVSTLKIQRTERGDSAVYLCASSPGLAPGELFFGEGSRLTVL.

On this clone: Its ends do not fully match the called genes, so a read error is possible. The DNA for the CDR3 is TGCAGCGTTGAAATGGGTGCGGGGGGGCCTATAGACTTC. Protein: CSVEMGAGGPIDF. This rearrangement joins TRBV29-1 to TRBJ2-7; 9 bases fit TRBD2. CDR3 length: 13 residues. Per the germline V gene, CDR1 is SQVTM and CDR2 is ANQGSEA.

V usage is TRBV19 and J usage is TRBJ1-2; D is ambiguous. Looked up from germline, CDR1 is LNHDA and CDR2 is SQIVND (reference sequence). CDR3 length: 12 amino acids. V was clipped by 5 bases and J by 4 bases, with 8 bases between them. CDR3 region: CASSLESYGYTF. The CDR3 DNA sequence: TGTGCCAGTAGTTTGGAGTCCTATGGCTACACCTTC.

Here the CDR3 DNA reads TGTGCCAGTAGTCCCGGACAGAATAACTATGGCTACACCTTC. Protein product: CASSPGQNNYGYTF. This chain connects TRBV19 to TRBJ1-2; possibly TRBD1 for D (6 bases). With 5 bases removed from V and 1 base from J, the gap between germline ends came to 11 bases. Germline-derived CDR1 and CDR2 are LNHDA and SQIVND (reference sequence). The CDR3 extends over 14 amino acids.

The genes are TRBV7-2 and TRBJ1-1; D not certain. The germline V gene encodes CDR1 SGHTA and CDR2 FQGNSA. Deletions cut 1 base from V and 3 bases from J, with 9 bases between. The CDR3 extends over 14 amino acids. Written as DNA, the CDR3 is TGTGCCAGCAGCTTAGTGTCAGGCGACACTGAAGCTTTCTTT. Its translation is CASSLVSGDTEAFF. Looking up the rest from reference TRBV7-2 and TRBJ1-1 gives the full variable domain: GAGVSQSPSNKVTEKGKDVELRCDPISGHTALYWYRQSLGQGLEFLIYFQGNSAPDKSGLPSDRFSAERTGGSVSTLTIQRTQQEDSAVYLCASSLVSGDTEAFFGQGTRLTVV.

This clone has just one count. The V gene is TRBV12-3 or TRBV12-4, the J gene TRBJ1-2, with 7 bases that match TRBD1. V shed 10 bases, J shed 4 bases, and the junction held 9 bases outside the gene matches. The CDR3 sequence is 13 residues long. The DNA for the CDR3 is TGTGCCACTTCGGGACAGCACTTCTATGGCTACACCTTC. Amino acids: CATSGQHFYGYTF.

The chain recombines TRBV4-2 with TRBJ1-2, with 10 bases identical to TRBD1. Germline V CDR1 and CDR2: LGHNA, YNFKEQ. Unmatched junction bases numbered 11, after V lost 4 bases and J lost 0 bases. CDR3 length equals 18 residues. CDR3 nucleotide sequence: TGTGCCAGCAGCCCCGGGACCGGGACAGGGGCTTCTAACTATGGCTACACCTTC. Its protein is CASSPGTGTGASNYGYTF.

The chain is built from TRBV7-2 and TRBJ2-4, with TRBD2 matching over 9 bases. The CDR3 runs 17 residues. V gave up 2 bases and J gave up 4 bases; unmatched junction bases: 9. The germline V gene encodes CDR1 SGHTA and CDR2 FQGNSA. CDR3 nucleotide sequence: TGTGCCAGCAGCTTATCGGGCCAGACTAGCGGAAAAAACATTCAGTACTTC. Amino acid sequence: CASSLSGQTSGKNIQYF. Looking up the rest from reference TRBV7-2 and TRBJ2-4 gives the full variable domain: GAGVSQSPSNKVTEKGKDVELRCDPISGHTALYWYRQSLGQGLEFLIYFQGNSAPDKSGLPSDRFSAERTGGSVSTLTIQRTQQEDSAVYLCASSLSGQTSGKNIQYFGAGTRLSVL.

This chain connects TRBV5-6 to TRBJ2-2, with 8 nucleotides matching TRBD1. Germline V gene sequence: CDR1 SGHDT, CDR2 YYEEEE. The CDR3 sequence is 16 residues long. Germline trimming cut 6 bases from V and 4 bases from J; bases unmatched to any gene: 11. The CDR3 is CASNLQGVGATGELFF. In DNA, the CDR3 is TGTGCCAGCAACCTACAGGGGGTCGGAGCCACCGGGGAGCTGTTTTTT.